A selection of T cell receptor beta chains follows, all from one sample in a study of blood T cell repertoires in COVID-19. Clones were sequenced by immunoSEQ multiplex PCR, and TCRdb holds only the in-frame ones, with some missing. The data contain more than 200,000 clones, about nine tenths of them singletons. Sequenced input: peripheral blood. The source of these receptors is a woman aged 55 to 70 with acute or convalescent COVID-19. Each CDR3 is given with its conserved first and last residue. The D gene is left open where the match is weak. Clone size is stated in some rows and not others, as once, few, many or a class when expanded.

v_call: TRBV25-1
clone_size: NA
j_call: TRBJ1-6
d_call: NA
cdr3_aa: CASSEFRGFYNSPLHF
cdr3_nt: TGTGCCAGCAGTGAATTTAGGGGGTTCTATAATTCACCCCTCCACTTT

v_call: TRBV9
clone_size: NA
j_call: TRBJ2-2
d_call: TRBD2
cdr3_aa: CASSATYAGANTGELFF
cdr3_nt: TGTGCCAGCAGCGCCACCTACGCGGGGGCGAACACCGGGGAGCTGTTTTTT

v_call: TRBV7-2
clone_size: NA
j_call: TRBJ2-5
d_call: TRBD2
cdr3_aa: CASSGGLADPDETQYF
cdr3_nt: TGTGCCAGCAGCGGGGGACTAGCGGACCCCGACGAGACCCAGTACTTC

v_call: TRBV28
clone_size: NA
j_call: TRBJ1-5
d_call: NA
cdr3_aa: CASSFYHTHQPQHF
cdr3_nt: TGTGCCAGCAGTTTCTACCATACCCATCAGCCCCAGCATTTT

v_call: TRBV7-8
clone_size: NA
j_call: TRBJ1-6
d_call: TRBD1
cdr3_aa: CASSLFQRQGVNNSPLHF
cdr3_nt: TGTGCCAGCAGCTTATTCCAGCGACAGGGGGTAAACAATTCACCCCTCCACTTT

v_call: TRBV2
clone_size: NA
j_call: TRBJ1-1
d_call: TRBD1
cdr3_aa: CATGQGLLGTEAFF
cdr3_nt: TGTGCCACCGGACAGGGGCTACTGGGCACTGAAGCTTTCTTT

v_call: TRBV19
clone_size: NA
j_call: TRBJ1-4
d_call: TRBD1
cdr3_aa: CASRRAPGQTFEKLFF
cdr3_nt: TGTGCCAGTCGGCGGGCCCCGGGACAGACTTTTGAAAAACTGTTTTTT

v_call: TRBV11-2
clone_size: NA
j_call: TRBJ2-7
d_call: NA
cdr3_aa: CASSSSFFSSYEQYF
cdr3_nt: TGTGCCAGCAGCTCGAGCTTCTTTTCCTCCTACGAGCAGTACTTC

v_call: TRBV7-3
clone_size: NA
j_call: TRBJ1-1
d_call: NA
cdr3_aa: CASSPGHQGNTEAFF
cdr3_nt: TGTGCCAGCAGCCCGGGACACCAAGGAAACACTGAAGCTTTCTTT

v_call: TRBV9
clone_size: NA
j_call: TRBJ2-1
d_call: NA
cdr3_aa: CASSTRDNSYNEQFF
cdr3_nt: TGTGCCAGCAGCACCCGGGACAACTCCTACAATGAGCAGTTCTTC

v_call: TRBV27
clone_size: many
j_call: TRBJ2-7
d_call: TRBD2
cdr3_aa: CASSLSGGGRSSYEQYF
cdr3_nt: TGTGCCAGCAGTTTATCAGGCGGGGGGAGAAGCTCCTACGAGCAGTACTTC

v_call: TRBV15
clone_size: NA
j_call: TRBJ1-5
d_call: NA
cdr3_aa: CATSVSYSNQPQHF
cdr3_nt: TGTGCCACCAGCGTGAGCTATAGCAATCAGCCCCAGCATTTT

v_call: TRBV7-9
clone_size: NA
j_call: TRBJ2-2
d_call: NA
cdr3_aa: CASSLTGPGTGELFF
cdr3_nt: TGTGCCAGCAGCTTAACGGGTCCCGGAACCGGGGAGCTGTTTTTT

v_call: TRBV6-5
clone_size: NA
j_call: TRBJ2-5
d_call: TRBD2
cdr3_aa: CATGLARYQETQYF
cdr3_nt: TGTGCCACAGGACTAGCGCGGTACCAAGAGACCCAGTACTTC

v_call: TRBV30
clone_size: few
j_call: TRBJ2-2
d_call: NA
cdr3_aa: CAWSLNTGELFF
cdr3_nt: TGTGCCTGGAGTTTAAACACCGGGGAGCTGTTTTTT

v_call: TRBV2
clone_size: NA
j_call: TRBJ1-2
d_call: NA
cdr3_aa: CASMDRMLDGYTF
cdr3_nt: TGTGCCAGCATGGACAGAATGCTTGATGGCTACACCTTC

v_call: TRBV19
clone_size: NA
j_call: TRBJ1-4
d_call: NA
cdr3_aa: CASNFVARGEKLFF
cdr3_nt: TGTGCCAGTAACTTCGTAGCCAGGGGTGAAAAACTGTTTTTT

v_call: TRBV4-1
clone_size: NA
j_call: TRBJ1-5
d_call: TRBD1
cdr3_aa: CASSQHFTGDWGQPQHF
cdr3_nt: TGCGCCAGCAGCCAACATTTCACAGGGGATTGGGGTCAGCCCCAGCATTTT

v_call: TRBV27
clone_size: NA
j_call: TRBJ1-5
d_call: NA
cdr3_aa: CASSSRRVVQPQHF
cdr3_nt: TGTGCCAGCAGTTCCCGCAGGGTGGTTCAGCCCCAGCATTTT

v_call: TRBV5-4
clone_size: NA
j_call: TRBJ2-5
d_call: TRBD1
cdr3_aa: CASSPGTVQETQYF
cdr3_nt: TGTGCCAGCAGCCCTGGGACAGTCCAAGAGACCCAGTACTTC